The sequence of this T cell receptor beta chain was determined in a study of T cells after yellow fever vaccination. Study-wide background: Those fractions that held only low numbers of cells were prepared using the SMART-Seq v4 Ultra Low Input RNA kit. Findings and limits, study-wide: Abundant clonotypes from the bulk population could have been carried over as contaminants into FACS-sorted repertoires. Secondary responses were weaker yet peaked faster, day 5 versus 15.

This clonotype was seen repeatedly, ten times or more. Its target is unknown. 5'RACE template switching produced TCR cDNA carrying a universal primer site and UMIs. TCRdb passed the 5' RACE reads through MiXCR, listing each CDR3 protein once. The table lists 150,000 or so distinct CDR3 sequences, roughly 9% of them singletons. V gave up 3 bases and J gave up 4 bases, with 19 bases separating them. CDR1 is LGHNA, CDR2 YSLEER, per germline. The CDR3 is made up of 16 amino acids. The sequence was collected from a man aged 18 to 29 who received the YFV17D yellow fever vaccine. The chain employs TRBV4-3 and TRBJ2-7; tentatively, D is TRBD1 or TRBD2 (7 bases each). The sequenced sample was CD8+ T cells sorted from PBMCs, obtained 45 days after the yellow fever booster vaccination. CDR3 in amino acids: CASSQTDREGFYEQYF. The CDR3 DNA follows: TGCGCCAGCAGCCAGACAGACAGGGAGGGATTTTACGAGCAGTACTTC.